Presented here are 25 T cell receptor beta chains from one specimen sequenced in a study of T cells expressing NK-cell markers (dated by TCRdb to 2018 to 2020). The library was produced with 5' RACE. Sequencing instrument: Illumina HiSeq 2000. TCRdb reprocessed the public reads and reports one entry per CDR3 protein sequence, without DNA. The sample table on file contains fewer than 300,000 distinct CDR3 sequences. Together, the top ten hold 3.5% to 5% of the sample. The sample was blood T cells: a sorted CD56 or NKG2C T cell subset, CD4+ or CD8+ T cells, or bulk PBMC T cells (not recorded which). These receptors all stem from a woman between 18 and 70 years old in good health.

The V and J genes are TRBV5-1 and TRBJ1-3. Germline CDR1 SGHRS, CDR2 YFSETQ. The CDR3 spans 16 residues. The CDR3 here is CASSLIDSSSGNTIYF.

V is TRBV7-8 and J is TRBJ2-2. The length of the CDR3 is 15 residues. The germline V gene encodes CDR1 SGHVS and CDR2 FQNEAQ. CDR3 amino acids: CASSLALSASGELFF.

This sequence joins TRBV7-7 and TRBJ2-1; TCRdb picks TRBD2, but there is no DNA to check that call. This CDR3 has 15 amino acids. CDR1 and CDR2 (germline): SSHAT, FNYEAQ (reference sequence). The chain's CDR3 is CASSRGLAGVNEQFF.

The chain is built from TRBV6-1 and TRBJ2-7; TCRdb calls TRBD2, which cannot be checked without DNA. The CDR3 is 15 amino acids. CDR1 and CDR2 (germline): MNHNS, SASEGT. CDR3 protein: CASSKPGLAGSEQYF.

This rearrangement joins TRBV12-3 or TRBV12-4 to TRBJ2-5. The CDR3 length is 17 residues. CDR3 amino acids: CARYRRLGRGFQETQYF.

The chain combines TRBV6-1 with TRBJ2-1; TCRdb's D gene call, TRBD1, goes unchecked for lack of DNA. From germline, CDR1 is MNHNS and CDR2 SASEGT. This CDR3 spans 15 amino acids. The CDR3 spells CASSLDRGDYNEQFF.

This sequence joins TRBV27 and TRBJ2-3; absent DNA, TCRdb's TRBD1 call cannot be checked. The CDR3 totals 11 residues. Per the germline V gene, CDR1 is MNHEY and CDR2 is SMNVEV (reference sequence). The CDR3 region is CASSLLGAQYF.

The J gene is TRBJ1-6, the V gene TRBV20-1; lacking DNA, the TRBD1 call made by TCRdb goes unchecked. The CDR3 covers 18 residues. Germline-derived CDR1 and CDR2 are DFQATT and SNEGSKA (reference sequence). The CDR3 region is CSARGQGDTRSYNSPLHF.

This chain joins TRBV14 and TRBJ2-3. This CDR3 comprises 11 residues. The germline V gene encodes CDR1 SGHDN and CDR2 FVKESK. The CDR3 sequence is CASSQGATQYF.

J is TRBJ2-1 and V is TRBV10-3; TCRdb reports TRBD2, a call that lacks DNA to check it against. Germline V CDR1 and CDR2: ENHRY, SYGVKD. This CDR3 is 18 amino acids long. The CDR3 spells CAISVGLAGGPAYNEQFF.

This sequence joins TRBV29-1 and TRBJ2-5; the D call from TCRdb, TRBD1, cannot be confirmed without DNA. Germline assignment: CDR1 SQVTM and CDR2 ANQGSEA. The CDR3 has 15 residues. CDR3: CSVGRATGERETQYF.

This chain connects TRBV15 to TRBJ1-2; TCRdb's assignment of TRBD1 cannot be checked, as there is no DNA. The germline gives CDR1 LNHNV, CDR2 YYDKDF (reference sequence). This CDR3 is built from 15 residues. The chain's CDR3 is CATSRVGASNYGYTF.

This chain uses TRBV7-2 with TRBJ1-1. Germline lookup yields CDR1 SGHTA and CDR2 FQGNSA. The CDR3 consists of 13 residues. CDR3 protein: CASSSQVGTEAFF.

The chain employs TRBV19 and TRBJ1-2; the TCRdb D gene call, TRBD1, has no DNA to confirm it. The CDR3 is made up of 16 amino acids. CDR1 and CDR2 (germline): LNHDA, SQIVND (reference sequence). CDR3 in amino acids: CASSIFPGQVDYGYTF.

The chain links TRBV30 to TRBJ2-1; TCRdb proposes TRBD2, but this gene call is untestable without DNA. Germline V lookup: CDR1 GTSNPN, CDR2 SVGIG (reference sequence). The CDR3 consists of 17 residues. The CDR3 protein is CAWSIGLAGGMNNEQFF.

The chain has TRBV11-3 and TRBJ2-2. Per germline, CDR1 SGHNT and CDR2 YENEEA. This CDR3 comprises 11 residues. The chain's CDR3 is CASTDGRKLFF.

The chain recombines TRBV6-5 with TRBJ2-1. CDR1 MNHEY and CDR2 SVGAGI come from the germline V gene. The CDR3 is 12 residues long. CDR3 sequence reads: CASSPTTNEQFF.

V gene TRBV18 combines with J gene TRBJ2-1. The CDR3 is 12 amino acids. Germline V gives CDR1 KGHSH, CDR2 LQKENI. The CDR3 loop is CASSPWNNEQFF.

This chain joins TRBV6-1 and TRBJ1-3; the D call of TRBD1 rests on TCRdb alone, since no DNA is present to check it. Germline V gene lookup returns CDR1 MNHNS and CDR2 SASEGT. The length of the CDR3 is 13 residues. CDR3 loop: CASRQGTGNTIYF.

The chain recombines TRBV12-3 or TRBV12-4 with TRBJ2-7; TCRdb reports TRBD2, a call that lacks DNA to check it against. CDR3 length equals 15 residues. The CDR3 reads CASSGLAGSYYEQYF.

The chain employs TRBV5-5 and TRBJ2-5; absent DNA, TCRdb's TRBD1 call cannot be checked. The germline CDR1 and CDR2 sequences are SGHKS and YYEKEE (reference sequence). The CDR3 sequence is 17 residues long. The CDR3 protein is CASSPRGGSWTGETQYF.

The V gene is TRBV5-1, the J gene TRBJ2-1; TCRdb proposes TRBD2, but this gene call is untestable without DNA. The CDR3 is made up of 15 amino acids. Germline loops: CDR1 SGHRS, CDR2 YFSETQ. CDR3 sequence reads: CASSSPGLIYNEQFF.

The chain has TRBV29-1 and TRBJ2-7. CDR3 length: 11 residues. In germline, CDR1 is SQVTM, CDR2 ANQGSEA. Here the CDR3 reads CSVETGYEQYF.

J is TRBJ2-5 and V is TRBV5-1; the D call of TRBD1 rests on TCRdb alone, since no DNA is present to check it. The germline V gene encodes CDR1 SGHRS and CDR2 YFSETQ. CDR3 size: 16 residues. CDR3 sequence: CASYRGGDAGQETQYF.

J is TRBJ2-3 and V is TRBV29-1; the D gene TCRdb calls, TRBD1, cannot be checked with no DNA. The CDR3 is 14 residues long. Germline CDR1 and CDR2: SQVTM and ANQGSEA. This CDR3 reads CSVVGIRSTDTQYF.